This T cell receptor beta chain derives from a study of prognosis after radiotherapy for stage I lung cancer. Study background: Over twelve of the patients were found to have newly diagnosed primary stage I lung tumors, and about five were living with oligometastatic NSCLC after surgical resection of the primary tumor. Distant metastases after radiotherapy occurred in a few patients at a median of around seven months; about 16 showed no significant progression.

Multiplex PCR in two rounds served to amplify TCR beta CDR3 from genomic DNA. Initially, in first-round PCR, primers specific to each TRBV and TRBJ gene were used. MiXCR was run by TCRdb on the multiplex PCR reads, yielding one entry per CDR3 protein. Counted here are nearly 25,000 distinct CDR3 sequences, around 36% occurring once; the ten biggest clones make up less than 70%. The sample holds many counts of this clonotype. Disease was node-negative on CT and PET/CT in all patients; none had prior chemotherapy, radiotherapy or other malignancies. On two occasions, one at each of two time points, about 6 milliliters of peripheral blood were drawn. This TCR derives from a donor aged 50 or older with non-small cell lung cancer. Material: PBMCs, obtained before or after stereotactic body radiation therapy (not recorded which).

The chain's CDR3 is CASRNPYYNEQFF. The DNA of the CDR3 is TGCGCCAGCAGAAACCCCTACTACAATGAGCAGTTCTTC. The chain recombines TRBV5-1 with TRBJ2-1, with D uncertain. With 5 bases removed from V and 3 bases from J, the gap between germline ends came to 9 bases. Germline V CDR1 and CDR2: SGHRS, YFSETQ. The CDR3 contains 13 residues.